The TCR beta chain described here comes from a study of graft-versus-host responses after intestinal transplantation. Background on the study: Multivisceral, liver-intestinal, or isolated intestinal transplants were performed in recipients. Anti-thymocyte globulin induction preceded roughly 3 years of tacrolimus and steroid maintenance in all recipients. Findings and limits, study-wide: Analysis identified GvH clones in recipient marrow, with some appearing first in ileum or blood.

Concerning this clone: The antigen remains unidentified.

The CDR3 contains 17 residues. V dropped 3 bases and J dropped 4 bases, with 22 bases sitting between them. Germline V CDR1 and CDR2: MNHEY, SMNVEV (reference sequence). The table came from immunoSEQ multiplex PCR; TCRdb's copy has only in-frame clones and leaves some out. Here the sample spans about 90,000 clones, 85% to 95% being singletons. The chain joins TRBV27 to TRBJ2-7; D perhaps matches TRBD2 (6 bases). The specimen was unstimulated CD8+ T cells sorted from spleen or lymph node cells, collected before transplant. The receptor was derived from a human donor who was the organ donor for an intestinal transplant. CDR3 coding DNA: TGTGCCAGCAGTTTGTACCAGGGAGGAGCATTGCTTTACGAGCAGTACTTC. Translated, it gives CASSLYQGGALLYEQYF.